The rows below give T cell receptor beta chains drawn from one sample of a study of blood T cells in healthy people across ages. TCRdb recomputed calls from the 5' RACE reads with MiXCR, one row per CDR3 protein. The sample includes 760,000 or so distinct CDR3 sequences, roughly 25% of them seen just once. These data were likewise used in another study, on T cells of mothers and their children.

Material for sequencing was blood. All receptors come from a boy under 18 in good health. The CDR3 runs from the conserved cysteine through the conserved F or W. Fields, in order: V gene, J gene, D gene, clone size, CDR3 DNA, CDR3 protein. D genes are given only for firm matches. Expanded clones get a size class; other rows say once, few or many, or leave the size out.

V gene: TRBV24-1
J gene: TRBJ2-1
D gene: .
clone size: few
CDR3 DNA: TGTGCCACCAGTGACCCGAAAGAAATTGAACAAACCCCGAGCTCCTACAATGAGCAGTTCTTC
CDR3 protein: CATSDPKEIEQTPSSYNEQFF

V gene: TRBV15
J gene: TRBJ1-1
D gene: TRBD1
clone size: few
CDR3 DNA: TGTGCCACCAGCGCCGGGACAGAGTCCATGAACACTGAAGCTTTCTTT
CDR3 protein: CATSAGTESMNTEAFF

V gene: TRBV6-2/TRBV6-3
J gene: TRBJ2-1
D gene: .
clone size: .
CDR3 DNA: TGTGCCAGCAGTTACGATTCGGGGAAATCTGAGCAGTTCTTC
CDR3 protein: CASSYDSGKSEQFF

V gene: TRBV19
J gene: TRBJ2-7
D gene: .
clone size: once
CDR3 DNA: TGTACCAGTAGTCCTGCTGCTACCTACGAGCAGTACTTC
CDR3 protein: CTSSPAATYEQYF

V gene: TRBV12-3/TRBV12-4
J gene: TRBJ2-3
D gene: TRBD2
clone size: .
CDR3 DNA: TGTGCCAATGCAGCGGGAGTTTTACCAGATACGCAGTATTTT
CDR3 protein: CANAAGVLPDTQYF

V gene: TRBV20-1
J gene: TRBJ2-3
D gene: .
clone size: .
CDR3 DNA: TGCAGTGCGCTTAGTCTAGCCGCAGATACGCAGTATTTT
CDR3 protein: CSALSLAADTQYF

V gene: TRBV25-1
J gene: TRBJ2-6
D gene: .
clone size: many
CDR3 DNA: TGTGCCAGCAGATATTCTGGGGCCAACGTCCTGACTTTC
CDR3 protein: CASRYSGANVLTF

V gene: TRBV6-2/TRBV6-3
J gene: TRBJ2-1
D gene: TRBD1
clone size: few
CDR3 DNA: TGTGCCAGCAGACGACAGGGGGGATCCTACAATGAGCAGTTCTTC
CDR3 protein: CASRRQGGSYNEQFF

V gene: TRBV7-6
J gene: TRBJ1-1
D gene: .
clone size: few
CDR3 DNA: TGTGCCAGCAGCCCCTGGGACGAGGGAGGCACTGAAGCTTTCTTT
CDR3 protein: CASSPWDEGGTEAFF

V gene: TRBV18
J gene: TRBJ2-7
D gene: TRBD2
clone size: .
CDR3 DNA: TGTGCCAGCTCACCACCGTTGCGGGAGAGCGACGAGCAGTACTTC
CDR3 protein: CASSPPLRESDEQYF

V gene: TRBV18
J gene: TRBJ1-4
D gene: .
clone size: few
CDR3 DNA: TGTGCCAGCTCACCCCAAACATACAATGAAAAACTGTTTTTT
CDR3 protein: CASSPQTYNEKLFF

V gene: TRBV28
J gene: TRBJ2-7
D gene: .
clone size: few
CDR3 DNA: TGTGCCAGCAGTGGGGGCTTGGTGCGGAGGCCCTCCTACGAGCAGTACTTC
CDR3 protein: CASSGGLVRRPSYEQYF

V gene: TRBV2
J gene: TRBJ2-5
D gene: TRBD1
clone size: .
CDR3 DNA: TGTGCCAGCAGTCCCTGGACAGGGGGTAAAGAGACCCAGTACTTC
CDR3 protein: CASSPWTGGKETQYF

V gene: TRBV28
J gene: TRBJ2-1
D gene: .
clone size: .
CDR3 DNA: TGTGCCAGCAGTTTAGCCCAGGGTGAGTTCGATGAGCAGTTCTTC
CDR3 protein: CASSLAQGEFDEQFF

V gene: TRBV27
J gene: TRBJ2-3
D gene: TRBD1
clone size: .
CDR3 DNA: TGTGCCAGCAGTTTTACAGGGGACGTAGATACGCAGTATTTT
CDR3 protein: CASSFTGDVDTQYF

V gene: TRBV7-9
J gene: TRBJ2-7
D gene: TRBD2
clone size: few
CDR3 DNA: TGTGCCAGCAGCTCCTCCAATGGGACTAGCGGCTCCTACGAGCAGTACTTC
CDR3 protein: CASSSSNGTSGSYEQYF

V gene: TRBV7-9
J gene: TRBJ2-7
D gene: .
clone size: many
CDR3 DNA: TGTGCCAGCGGAAACACCCACTCCTACGAGCAGTACTTC
CDR3 protein: CASGNTHSYEQYF

V gene: TRBV27
J gene: TRBJ1-4
D gene: .
clone size: .
CDR3 DNA: TGTGCCAGCAGTTTATTTCCGGCAACTAATGAAAAACTGTTTTTT
CDR3 protein: CASSLFPATNEKLFF

V gene: TRBV6-1
J gene: TRBJ1-2
D gene: .
clone size: once
CDR3 DNA: TGTGCCAGCAGTCCCCGGGAATCGTCCGCAGGCTACACCTTC
CDR3 protein: CASSPRESSAGYTF

V gene: TRBV7-3
J gene: TRBJ1-4
D gene: .
clone size: .
CDR3 DNA: TGTGCCAGCAGCCTAGACGGCCCCTATGAAAAACTGTTTTTT
CDR3 protein: CASSLDGPYEKLFF

V gene: TRBV4-2
J gene: TRBJ2-5
D gene: TRBD1
clone size: few
CDR3 DNA: TGTGCCAGCAGCCAAGCCTACCCGGGACAGCTAGATTACCGTCAAGAGACCCAGTACTTC
CDR3 protein: CASSQAYPGQLDYRQETQYF

V gene: TRBV15
J gene: TRBJ2-1
D gene: .
clone size: .
CDR3 DNA: TGTGCCACCAGCAGAGATCTCGGCCGGTACAATGAGCAGTTCTTC
CDR3 protein: CATSRDLGRYNEQFF

V gene: TRBV27
J gene: TRBJ2-7
D gene: TRBD2
clone size: few
CDR3 DNA: TGTGCCAGCAGCCAAGGGACTAGCGGTCGGTACGAGCAGTACTTC
CDR3 protein: CASSQGTSGRYEQYF

V gene: TRBV5-1
J gene: TRBJ2-5
D gene: .
clone size: few
CDR3 DNA: TGCACCAGCAGCTTGGCATCCTGGGAGCAAGAGACCCAGTACTTC
CDR3 protein: CTSSLASWEQETQYF

V gene: TRBV18
J gene: TRBJ2-5
D gene: TRBD1
clone size: .
CDR3 DNA: TGTGCCAGCTCACCATGGGACAGAAAAGAGGGGACCCAGTACTTC
CDR3 protein: CASSPWDRKEGTQYF

V gene: TRBV29-1
J gene: TRBJ2-5
D gene: TRBD1
clone size: few
CDR3 DNA: TGCAGCGGCCAAGACAGGGGGCGAGGAGAGACTCAGTACTTC
CDR3 protein: CSGQDRGRGETQYF

V gene: TRBV28
J gene: TRBJ2-6
D gene: .
clone size: many
CDR3 DNA: TGTGCCAGCAGTCCCCCTAAGGGGAAGGCTGGGGCCAACGTCCTGACTTTC
CDR3 protein: CASSPPKGKAGANVLTF

V gene: TRBV6-5
J gene: TRBJ1-2
D gene: .
clone size: many
CDR3 DNA: TGTGCCAGCAGCCCGGGGGGCGATGGCTACACCTTC
CDR3 protein: CASSPGGDGYTF

V gene: TRBV6-5
J gene: TRBJ2-2
D gene: .
clone size: few
CDR3 DNA: TGTGCCAGCAGCGGACTGTCAGGGGAGCTGTTTTTT
CDR3 protein: CASSGLSGELFF

V gene: TRBV20-1
J gene: TRBJ2-3
D gene: TRBD1
clone size: .
CDR3 DNA: TGCAGTGCTCGGACAGGGGGGACAGATACGCAGTATTTT
CDR3 protein: CSARTGGTDTQYF

V gene: TRBV29-1
J gene: TRBJ1-1
D gene: .
clone size: few
CDR3 DNA: TGCAGCGCCTCACTCGGGGGGACTGAAGCTTTCTTT
CDR3 protein: CSASLGGTEAFF

V gene: TRBV6-5
J gene: TRBJ2-7
D gene: .
clone size: .
CDR3 DNA: TGTGCCAGCACCTCCGCGGGGGCAGACTACGAGCAGTACTTC
CDR3 protein: CASTSAGADYEQYF

V gene: TRBV29-1
J gene: TRBJ2-4
D gene: .
clone size: .
CDR3 DNA: TGCAGCGTTAGAGGGCCGGCGTCTTCTAAAAACATTCAGTACTTC
CDR3 protein: CSVRGPASSKNIQYF

V gene: TRBV6-6
J gene: TRBJ2-5
D gene: .
clone size: .
CDR3 DNA: TGTGCCAGCAGTCCCGAACGGACAGAGACCCAGTACTTC
CDR3 protein: CASSPERTETQYF

V gene: TRBV9
J gene: TRBJ1-4
D gene: .
clone size: .
CDR3 DNA: TGTGCCAGCAGCCCGACTAACGATGAAAAACTGTTTTTT
CDR3 protein: CASSPTNDEKLFF

V gene: TRBV7-6
J gene: TRBJ2-3
D gene: .
clone size: .
CDR3 DNA: TGTGCCGGCAGCTTAGAATGGGCGGGAACAGATACGCAGTATTTT
CDR3 protein: CAGSLEWAGTDTQYF

V gene: TRBV4-3
J gene: TRBJ2-3
D gene: .
clone size: .
CDR3 DNA: TGCGCCAGCAGCCAAGATGCTACGGGGGCCACAGATACGCAGTATTTT
CDR3 protein: CASSQDATGATDTQYF

V gene: TRBV7-9
J gene: TRBJ2-7
D gene: TRBD2
clone size: .
CDR3 DNA: TGTGCCAGCAGCCATAGCGGGAGGCTGTACGAGCAGTACTTC
CDR3 protein: CASSHSGRLYEQYF

V gene: TRBV5-1
J gene: TRBJ2-7
D gene: .
clone size: .
CDR3 DNA: TGCGCCAGCAGCTCGACCGCTGAAGAGCAGTACTTC
CDR3 protein: CASSSTAEEQYF

V gene: TRBV20-1
J gene: TRBJ1-1
D gene: .
clone size: .
CDR3 DNA: TGCAGTGCTAGCGGGGACGGAGCTTTCTTT
CDR3 protein: CSASGDGAFF

V gene: TRBV5-5
J gene: TRBJ1-1
D gene: TRBD1
clone size: few
CDR3 DNA: TGTGCCAGCAGCTATACAGGGGTCACTGAAGCTTTCTTT
CDR3 protein: CASSYTGVTEAFF

V gene: TRBV11-3
J gene: TRBJ2-7
D gene: .
clone size: .
CDR3 DNA: TGTGCCAGCAGCTTTTCGGGGCCTACCTACGAGCAGTACTTC
CDR3 protein: CASSFSGPTYEQYF

V gene: TRBV28
J gene: TRBJ1-2
D gene: .
clone size: .
CDR3 DNA: TGTGCCAGCAGTTACGGGGTAGGCTATGGCTACACCTTC
CDR3 protein: CASSYGVGYGYTF

V gene: TRBV7-3
J gene: TRBJ2-1
D gene: TRBD2
clone size: .
CDR3 DNA: TGTGCCAGCAGCTTATCTAGCGGGAGCCGGAATGAGCAGTTCTTC
CDR3 protein: CASSLSSGSRNEQFF

V gene: TRBV4-1
J gene: TRBJ2-5
D gene: .
clone size: .
CDR3 DNA: TGCGCCAGCAGCCCAAGGTCAGGGCAGGAGACCCAGTACTTC
CDR3 protein: CASSPRSGQETQYF

V gene: TRBV20-1
J gene: TRBJ2-1
D gene: .
clone size: .
CDR3 DNA: TGCAGTGCTAGAGGGACCGGGACACGAAACTACAATGAGCAGTTCTTC
CDR3 protein: CSARGTGTRNYNEQFF

V gene: TRBV11-2
J gene: TRBJ2-5
D gene: .
clone size: many
CDR3 DNA: TGTGCCAGCAGCTTACTCGGAGAGGAGACCCAGTACTTC
CDR3 protein: CASSLLGEETQYF

V gene: TRBV29-1
J gene: TRBJ1-1
D gene: .
clone size: .
CDR3 DNA: TGCAGCGTAGGTAAAGGGAACACTGAAGCTTTCTTT
CDR3 protein: CSVGKGNTEAFF

V gene: TRBV28
J gene: TRBJ1-1
D gene: .
clone size: .
CDR3 DNA: TGTGCCAGCAGTCCCCCAGTGGGGCCCACTGAAGCTTTCTTT
CDR3 protein: CASSPPVGPTEAFF

V gene: TRBV29-1
J gene: TRBJ2-1
D gene: .
clone size: .
CDR3 DNA: TGCAGCGTGGAGGGATATGAGCAGTTCTTC
CDR3 protein: CSVEGYEQFF

V gene: TRBV20-1
J gene: TRBJ1-2
D gene: TRBD1
clone size: few
CDR3 DNA: TGCAGTGCTAGGCTAACAGGGGTCAACTATGGCTACACCTTC
CDR3 protein: CSARLTGVNYGYTF

V gene: TRBV7-8
J gene: TRBJ2-7
D gene: .
clone size: .
CDR3 DNA: TGTGCCAGCAGCCGAGACAGGCTATCCTACGAGCAGTACTTC
CDR3 protein: CASSRDRLSYEQYF

V gene: TRBV7-9
J gene: TRBJ2-7
D gene: TRBD1
clone size: .
CDR3 DNA: TGTGCCAGCAGCTCCCCGGACAGGGGATGGCACGAGCAGTACTTC
CDR3 protein: CASSSPDRGWHEQYF